The following is a T cell receptor (beta chain) sequence with its context. This clone's antigen is unknown. No quality values exist for individual bases; no much larger clone is one base distant. The CDR3 has 15 amino acids, counting the end cysteine and phenylalanine. CDR3 DNA is the only sequence kept; it has 45 bases, read in frame from the first base. Germline trimming: 6 bases from V, 3 bases from J; junction bases outside gene matches: 8. Ficoll-Paque density gradient centrifugation was the method used to isolate PBMCs. The data were obtained in a study of T-cell memory formation after mild COVID-19 (dated by TCRdb to the early 2020s). Background for the entire study: Most TCR sequence clusters were specific to one of the two donors. In a couple of donors, T-cell clones that expanded and contracted after mild COVID-19 were followed by sequencing TCRalpha and TCRbeta repertoires longitudinally. Two young, previously healthy adult volunteers made up the cohort, one male and one female. Results and caveats for the whole study, not just this receptor: Some responding clones were detected in pre-infection memory, which suggested that pre-existing cross-reactive memory T cells had joined the SARS-CoV-2 response. Contracting CD4+ clones appeared mostly in the CM and EM memory subsets, whereas CD8+ clones were enriched in EMRA. SARS-CoV-2 specificity of the second-wave clones peaking on day 37 was not confirmed. The study included only two mild cases, and larger cohorts that include severe cases with pre-infection samples were judged to be necessary. Clones that contracted from day 15 to 85 showed balanced CD4/CD8 phenotypes, whereas a second wave of clones that expanded from day 15 to 37 leaned towards CD4+.

This sample was sequenced with an Illumina NovaSeq 6000. cDNA libraries for TCRalpha and TCRbeta were prepared by 5'RACE using constant-segment primers, with sample barcodes and unique molecular identifiers added. Trizol reagent was used to extract RNA from every sample. Libraries were amplified in two PCR steps, with a second sample barcode and Illumina TruSeq adapters added in the second step. Libraries were sequenced on an Illumina NovaSeq with 2 x 150 bp paired-end reads. On the authors' methods: With migec v1.2.7, reads were demultiplexed and then collapsed into UMI-guided consensus sequences. Using mixcr v2.1.11, UMI consensuses were aligned to TRA and TRB V and J templates and then assembled into clonotypes. Expanded or contracted clonotypes were those called significant by both edgeR and NoisET, with noise models trained on biological replicates. edgeR calls used a false discovery rate-adjusted p below 0.01 and a log2 fold-change threshold of 1. As an exploratory analysis of dynamics, max-normalized trajectories of the 1000 most abundant clonotypes were examined by PCA with hierarchical clustering. Each responding clone was given a CD4 or CD8 phenotype based on the CD4+ and CD8+ repertoires, which had been sequenced separately. TCRdb reran the public reads through fastp at Q25 and MiXCR, keeping productive beta chains. All rows with the same CDR3 protein become a single entry with the most common DNA and genes. None of the V and J calls come from the authors' own analysis; TCRdb made them. The sample table records approximately 180,000 distinct CDR3 sequences; about a sixth of these occur just once. The ten largest clones add up to 2% to 2.5% of the sample.

The sequence links TRBV12-3 or TRBV12-4 to TRBJ2-5, with 9 central nucleotides matching TRBD1. The sequenced sample was PBMCs or a T cell subset sorted from them (not recorded which). This TCR came from an adult woman who had mild COVID-19 (a few samples of this study predate the infection). The sample titles of this study are shuffled in the database, so cell type and time point are left out; the donor was told from shared clones. The CDR3 has the sequence CASSLRRDREETQYF. The nucleotide sequence is TGTGCCAGCAGCTTACGCCGGGACAGGGAAGAGACCCAGTACTTC.